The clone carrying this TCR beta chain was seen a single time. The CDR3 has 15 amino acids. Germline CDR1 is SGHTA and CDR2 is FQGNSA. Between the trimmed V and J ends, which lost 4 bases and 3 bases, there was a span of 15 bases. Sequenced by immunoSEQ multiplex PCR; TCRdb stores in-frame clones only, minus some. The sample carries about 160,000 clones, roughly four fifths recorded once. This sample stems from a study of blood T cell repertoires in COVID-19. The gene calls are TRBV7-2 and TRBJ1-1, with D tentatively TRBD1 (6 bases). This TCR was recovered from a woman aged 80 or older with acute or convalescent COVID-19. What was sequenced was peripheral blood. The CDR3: CASSSRIGQYTEAFF. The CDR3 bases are TGTGCCAGCAGCTCCCGAATTGGACAGTACACTGAAGCTTTCTTT. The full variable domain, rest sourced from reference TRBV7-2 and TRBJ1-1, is GAGVSQSPSNKVTEKGKDVELRCDPISGHTALYWYRQSLGQGLEFLIYFQGNSAPDKSGLPSDRFSAERTGGSVSTLTIQRTQQEDSAVYLCASSSRIGQYTEAFFGQGTRLTVV.